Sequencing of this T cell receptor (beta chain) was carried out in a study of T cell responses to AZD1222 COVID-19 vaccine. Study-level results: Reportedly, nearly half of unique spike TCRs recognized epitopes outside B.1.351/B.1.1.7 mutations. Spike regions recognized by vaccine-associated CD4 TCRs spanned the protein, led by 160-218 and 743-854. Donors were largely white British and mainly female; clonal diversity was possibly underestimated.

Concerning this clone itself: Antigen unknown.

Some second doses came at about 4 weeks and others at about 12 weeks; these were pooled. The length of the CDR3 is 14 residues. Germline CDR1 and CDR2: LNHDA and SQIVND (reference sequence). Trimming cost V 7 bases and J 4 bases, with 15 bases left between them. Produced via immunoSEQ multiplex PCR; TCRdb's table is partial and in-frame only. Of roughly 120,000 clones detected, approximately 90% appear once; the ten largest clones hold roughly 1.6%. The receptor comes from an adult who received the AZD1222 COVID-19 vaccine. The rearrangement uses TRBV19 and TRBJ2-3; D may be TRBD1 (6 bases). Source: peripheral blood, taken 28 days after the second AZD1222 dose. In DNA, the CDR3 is TGTGCCAGTACCAATCCCAGGGGATCAGATACGCAGTATTTT. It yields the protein CASTNPRGSDTQYF.